Listed below are T cell receptor beta chains from one sample, sequenced in a study of blood T cells in healthy people across ages. TCRdb reprocessed the 5' RACE reads via MiXCR and lists one record per CDR3 protein. The sample holds 650,000 to 1,000,000 distinct CDR3 sequences, approximately 35% seen once. Source material: blood. Receptor source: a man younger than 30 in good health. Each CDR3 is given with its conserved first and last residue. A D gene is named only where the DNA matches it firmly. The size entry is marked missing in some rows and otherwise reads once, few, many or a size class.

NA	NA	TRBV6-5	TRBJ1-2	TGTGCCAGCAGTTACGGCCGGGGTGCTGGCTACACCTTC	CASSYGRGAGYTF
NA	NA	TRBV28	TRBJ1-6	TGTGCCAGCAGTTTGCCGGGGGGAGGGGGGCGGGATAATTCACCCCTCCACTTT	CASSLPGGGGRDNSPLHF
NA	NA	TRBV5-5	TRBJ1-5	TGTGCCAGCAGCTCCTCAATGAGGCCCGAGGGAGCCCAGCATTTT	CASSSSMRPEGAQHF
NA	NA	TRBV3-1	TRBJ2-7	TGTGCCAGCAGCGTTCGACAGAGCTCCTACGAGCAGTACTTC	CASSVRQSSYEQYF
NA	few	TRBV20-1	TRBJ2-7	TGCAGTGCTGATAGAAGGCTTGAAGGCGAGCAGTACTTC	CSADRRLEGEQYF
NA	NA	TRBV12-3/TRBV12-4	TRBJ2-2	TGTGCCAGCAGTTCCGGGCCCACCAGGGAGCTGTTTTTT	CASSSGPTRELFF
TRBD2	NA	TRBV7-2	TRBJ2-7	TGTGCCAGCAGTTCGGGAGGAGCGGGGGGGCCCAACGAGCAGTACTTC	CASSSGGAGGPNEQYF
NA	many	TRBV19	TRBJ1-2	TGTGCCAGTAGTATAGGGGCTGGCGAATCCTATGGCTACACCTTC	CASSIGAGESYGYTF
NA	few	TRBV6-5	TRBJ2-7	TGTGCCAGCAGCCAAACCAGAAGCGAGCAGTACTTC	CASSQTRSEQYF
NA	NA	TRBV6-5	TRBJ1-4	TGTGCCAGCAGTTTCAGGGTGGCTAATGAAAAACTGTTTTTT	CASSFRVANEKLFF
NA	NA	TRBV28	TRBJ1-1	TGTGCCAGCAGTCGGCCTTCGTTCAGGGACCCTGTTGGGGGGACTGAAGCTTTCTTT	CASSRPSFRDPVGGTEAFF
TRBD2	NA	TRBV20-1	TRBJ2-1	TGCAGTGCTAGTACCAGCGGGGAAGGCGAGCAGTTCTTC	CSASTSGEGEQFF
NA	NA	TRBV12-3/TRBV12-4	TRBJ1-2	TGTGCCAGCAGTTTTGGGGGGCGACCCACCTTC	CASSFGGRPTF
NA	NA	TRBV6-6	TRBJ1-6	TGTGCCAGCAGGGGGGACCGCTCCTCACCCCCCCACTTT	CASRGDRSSPPHF
NA	NA	TRBV7-2	TRBJ2-5	TGTGCCAGCAGCTTAGGTATGGCCACTCAAGAGACCCAGTACTTC	CASSLGMATQETQYF
NA	NA	TRBV20-1	TRBJ1-5	TGCAGTGCTAGAGATCTTTCCGGCGTTCGGCCCCAGCATTTT	CSARDLSGVRPQHF
TRBD2	NA	TRBV12-3/TRBV12-4	TRBJ2-3	TGTGCCAGCAGTACACCCGGGACTAGCGGCCCCCTTACGCAGTATTTT	CASSTPGTSGPLTQYF
NA	few	TRBV5-1	TRBJ1-4	TGCGCCAGCAGCTTGGACGGGCAACTGAATAGCCGTTCCCTGTTTTTT	CASSLDGQLNSRSLFF
NA	many	TRBV13	TRBJ1-6	TGTGCCAGCAGCCTAAACGGACAGAATAATTCACCCCTCCACTTT	CASSLNGQNNSPLHF
TRBD1	NA	TRBV20-1	TRBJ1-3	TGCAGTGCTAGGACAGGGTGGGCTGGAAACACCATATATTTT	CSARTGWAGNTIYF
TRBD1	NA	TRBV25-1	TRBJ2-5	TGTGCCAGCAGTGCCTCACAGGGGGGACAAGAGACCCAGTACTTC	CASSASQGGQETQYF
NA	few	TRBV12-3/TRBV12-4	TRBJ2-5	TGTGCCAGCAGTCAGAGGGCCCAAGAGACCCAGTACTTC	CASSQRAQETQYF
TRBD2	many	TRBV12-3/TRBV12-4	TRBJ2-5	TGTGCCAGCAGTTTATCACGGGGGGGCCAAGAGACCCAGTACTTC	CASSLSRGGQETQYF
TRBD1	NA	TRBV5-1	TRBJ1-2	TGCGCCAGCAGCGTGGTCGGGACAGAGAATGGCTACACCTTC	CASSVVGTENGYTF
TRBD1	few	TRBV5-6	TRBJ1-5	TGTGCCAGCAGCGATATCAGGGGGAATCAGCCCCAGCATTTT	CASSDIRGNQPQHF
NA	NA	TRBV12-3/TRBV12-4	TRBJ1-2	TGTGCCAGCAGTTCAAACAGGGACTATGGCTACACCTTC	CASSSNRDYGYTF